A single sample gave rise to the 23 T cell receptor beta chains below, sequenced in a study of cytomegalovirus exposure and HLA in healthy donors. PCR employed 60 Vbeta and 13 Jbeta primers. Profiling relied on immunoSEQ multiplex PCR, and the TCRdb table lists in-frame clones only, not all of them. In total, the table holds tens of thousands of clones. The material sequenced was PBMCs. Source of these receptors: a woman in her 30s in good health and CMV-seronegative.

The CDR3, as DNA: TGTGCCAGCAGCCAAGCTGGCGGGACTAGCGATGAGCAGTTCTTC. Its translation is CASSQAGGTSDEQFF. The chain employs TRBV4-2 and TRBJ2-1; 10 bases are a match to TRBD2. The CDR3 is 15 amino acids. Germline CDR1 LGHNA, CDR2 YNFKEQ. Trimming took 1 base from V and 8 from J; bases not matched to a gene: 5.

The chain links TRBV10-2 to TRBJ2-3, with D maybe TRBD1 (6 bases). The V and J ends lost 3 bases and 5 bases respectively, with 6 bases between them. This CDR3 has 12 amino acids. CDR1 WSHSY and CDR2 SAAADI come from the germline V gene. This CDR3 reads CASSEGGDTQYF. In nucleotides, the CDR3 is TGCGCCAGCAGTGAAGGGGGAGATACGCAGTATTTT.

The chain combines TRBV7-2 with TRBJ2-3, with D perhaps matching TRBD2 (6 bases). The germline V gene encodes CDR1 SGHTA and CDR2 FQGNSA. Trimming took 6 bases from V and 0 from J, leaving 10 bases between them. The CDR3 contains 14 residues. The CDR3 sequence: CASRDGTSTDTQYF. The CDR3 region has the DNA TGTGCCAGCAGGGATGGGACTAGCACAGATACGCAGTATTTT. The complete variable domain, with remaining parts taken from reference TRBV7-2 and TRBJ2-3, reads GAGVSQSPSNKVTEKGKDVELRCDPISGHTALYWYRQSLGQGLEFLIYFQGNSAPDKSGLPSDRFSAERTGGSVSTLTIQRTQQEDSAVYLCASRDGTSTDTQYFGPGTRLTVL.

The rearrangement joins TRBV6-1 to TRBJ1-1, with 7 bases lining up with TRBD1. The trim removed 7 bases at V and 4 bases at J, leaving 9 bases unmatched. The length of the CDR3 is 14 residues. Germline V gene lookup returns CDR1 MNHNS and CDR2 SASEGT. CDR3 residues: CASKPRGGGTEAFF. For the CDR3, the DNA is TGTGCCAGCAAGCCTAGAGGGGGCGGCACTGAAGCTTTCTTT.

The chain joins TRBV4-3 to TRBJ1-1; D is uncertain. The germline V gene has CDR1 LGHNA and CDR2 YSLEER. The length of the CDR3 is 17 residues. Trimming took 2 bases from V and 8 from J, leaving 24 bases between them. Here the CDR3 reads CASSQNEFRHLGGEAFF. Written as DNA, the CDR3 is TGCGCCAGCAGCCAAAACGAATTCCGCCATCTTGGCGGAGAAGCTTTCTTT.

V usage is TRBV9 and J usage is TRBJ2-7; TRBD2 aligns across 10 bases. The CDR3 has 18 amino acids. Germline V CDR1 and CDR2: SGDLS, YYNGEE. V lost 0 bases, J lost 4 bases, and 13 bases stayed unmatched. The CDR3 coding sequence is TGTGCCAGCAGCGTAGGGGGGGTTAGCGGGAGGTTCCAATACGAGCAGTACTTC. Protein sequence: CASSVGGVSGRFQYEQYF. Looking up the rest from reference TRBV9 and TRBJ2-7 gives the full variable domain: DSGVTQTPKHLITATGQRVTLRCSPRSGDLSVYWYQQSLDQGLQFLIQYYNGEERAKGNILERFSAQQFPDLHSELNLSSLELGDSALYFCASSVGGVSGRFQYEQYFGPGTRLTVT.

The chain is built from TRBV5-1 and TRBJ2-3; 7 positions match TRBD1. Unmatched junction bases numbered 3, after V lost 2 bases and J lost 3 bases. Germline lookup yields CDR1 SGHRS and CDR2 YFSETQ. The CDR3 is 14 residues long. This CDR3 reads CASSLQGLTDTQYF. In DNA form, the CDR3 reads TGCGCCAGCAGCTTACAGGGGCTGACAGATACGCAGTATTTT. Full variable domain (rest looked up from reference TRBV5-1 and TRBJ2-3): KAGVTQTPRYLIKTRGQQVTLSCSPISGHRSVSWYQQTPGQGLQFLFEYFSETQRNKGNFPGRFSGRQFSNSRSEMNVSTLELGDSALYLCASSLQGLTDTQYFGPGTRLTVL.

The chain has TRBV29-1 and TRBJ1-1; D gene unclear. This CDR3 region has 12 residues. V dropped 1 base and J dropped 5 bases, with 8 bases sitting between them. Germline V gene lookup returns CDR1 SQVTM and CDR2 ANQGSEA. CDR3 residues: CSVEVTGTEAFF. The CDR3, as DNA: TGCAGCGTTGAAGTAACGGGGACTGAAGCTTTCTTT.

The chain employs TRBV5-1 and TRBJ1-2; unclear D gene. V lost 4 bases to trimming and J lost 4 bases, with 14 bases between them. CDR3 size: 14 residues. CDR1 is SGHRS, CDR2 YFSETQ, per germline. For the CDR3, the DNA is TGCGCCAGCAGCGCGGATCATGAGTCCTATGGCTACACCTTC. It yields the protein CASSADHESYGYTF.

The chain uses TRBV30 and TRBJ2-3; D remains unclear. V gave up 0 bases and J gave up 1 base, with 8 bases separating them. CDR3 length equals 14 residues. CDR1 and CDR2 from the germline V gene are GTSNPN and SVGIG (reference sequence). The DNA of the CDR3 is TGTGCCTGGAGTGTACGTGGAGGCACAGATACGCAGTATTTT. As protein: CAWSVRGGTDTQYF.

The chain links TRBV28 to TRBJ1-5, with no clear D. CDR3 length equals 15 residues. Per the germline V gene, CDR1 is MDHEN and CDR2 is SYDVKM. The V and J ends lost 4 bases and 2 bases respectively, with 12 bases between them. The CDR3, as DNA: TGTGCCAGCAGTTCCACCCAGGTGGGCAATCAGCCCCAGCATTTT. The encoded protein is CASSSTQVGNQPQHF.

This chain joins TRBV30 and TRBJ1-3; weak D call: TRBD1 (6 bases). V lost 7 bases, J lost 3 bases, and 19 bases lay in between. CDR1 and CDR2 (germline): GTSNPN, SVGIG (reference sequence). This CDR3 has 15 amino acids. The CDR3: CAFSLGGASGNTIYF. In nucleotides, the CDR3 is TGTGCCTTCTCCTTGGGGGGGGCCAGTGGAAACACCATATATTTT.

V and J are TRBV4-2 and TRBJ2-1, with 10 bases matching TRBD2. CDR1 and CDR2 from the germline V gene are LGHNA and YNFKEQ. The CDR3 is 17 amino acids. V lost 4 bases to trimming and J lost 6 bases; unmatched junction nucleotides: 12. In DNA form, the CDR3 reads TGTGCCAGCAGCCGATCCCTAGCGGGAGATGTACCCAATGAGCAGTTCTTC. Protein: CASSRSLAGDVPNEQFF.

The chain combines TRBV5-1 with TRBJ1-2, with D tentatively TRBD1 (5 bases). Germline V CDR1 and CDR2: SGHRS, YFSETQ. V was shortened by 1 base and J by 9 bases, with 10 bases between the two germline ends. The CDR3 consists of 12 residues. CDR3 protein: CASSLTQGRYTF. CDR3 DNA: TGCGCCAGCAGCTTGACCCAGGGTCGCTACACCTTC. The variable domain in full, with the rest retrieved from reference TRBV5-1 and TRBJ1-2, is KAGVTQTPRYLIKTRGQQVTLSCSPISGHRSVSWYQQTPGQGLQFLFEYFSETQRNKGNFPGRFSGRQFSNSRSEMNVSTLELGDSALYLCASSLTQGRYTFGSGTRLTVV.

The chain uses TRBV6-4 and TRBJ1-1; no firm D call. CDR3 length equals 13 residues. Germline CDR1 MRHNA, CDR2 SNTAGT. Trimming removed 0 bases from V and 7 bases from J, with 9 bases in between. The CDR3 region is CASSDSSVSEAFF. CDR3 nucleotides: TGTGCCAGCAGTGACTCATCCGTCAGTGAAGCTTTCTTT.

This rearrangement joins TRBV6-5 to TRBJ2-7; D ambiguous. CDR1 and CDR2 from the germline V gene are MNHEY and SVGAGI. V was shortened by 8 bases and J by 5 bases, with 16 bases between the two germline ends. CDR3 length: 13 amino acids. The CDR3 DNA follows: TGTGCCAGCCATAGAACGCCCCTGGACGAGCAGTACTTC. Translation: CASHRTPLDEQYF.

The chain joins TRBV4-1 to TRBJ2-1, with D perhaps matching TRBD2 (5 bases). The CDR3 loop spans 16 amino acids. Trimming pared 0 bases from V and 1 base from J, leaving 10 bases between. Germline V gene data show CDR1 as MGHRA and CDR2 as YSYEKL. CDR3 DNA sequence: TGCGCCAGCAGCCAAGAGGGAGAACATTCCTACAATGAGCAGTTCTTC. It yields the protein CASSQEGEHSYNEQFF.

This chain links TRBV27 with TRBJ1-6; 7 bases map to TRBD1. Germline CDR1 and CDR2: MNHEY and SMNVEV (reference sequence). CDR3 length: 14 residues. Losses at the gene ends were 3 bases for V and 9 bases for J; bases not matched to a gene: 5. This chain's CDR3 is CASSLQTGVSPLHF. The CDR3, as DNA: TGTGCCAGCAGTTTGCAAACAGGGGTTTCACCCCTCCACTTT.

This rearrangement joins TRBV19 to TRBJ1-2; the D is unclear. V was trimmed by 4 bases and J by 0 bases, leaving 9 bases between them. The CDR3 length is 14 residues. The germline V gene has CDR1 LNHDA and CDR2 SQIVND (reference sequence). The CDR3 nucleotides are TGTGCCAGTAGTAGCAGGAATACTAACTATGGCTACACCTTC. This sequence encodes CASSSRNTNYGYTF. Using reference TRBV19 and TRBJ1-2 for the parts outside the CDR3, the full variable domain is DGGITQSPKYLFRKEGQNVTLSCEQNLNHDAMYWYRQDPGQGLRLIYYSQIVNDFQKGDIAEGYSVSREKKESFPLTVTSAQKNPTAFYLCASSSRNTNYGYTFGSGTRLTVV.

The chain recombines TRBV4-1 with TRBJ1-2, with 7 bases aligning to TRBD1. Germline assignment: CDR1 MGHRA and CDR2 YSYEKL. V gave up 6 bases and J gave up 8 bases; unmatched junction bases: 15. This CDR3 has 15 amino acids. The CDR3 loop reads CASRSQVQGQRGYTF. The CDR3 region has the DNA TGCGCCAGCAGGTCCCAAGTACAGGGGCAGAGGGGCTACACCTTC.

The chain links TRBV5-1 to TRBJ2-7; 9 nucleotides agree with TRBD1. The ends lost 0 bases at V and 2 bases at J; junction bases unmatched: 3. The CDR3 covers 15 residues. Per the germline V gene, CDR1 is SGHRS and CDR2 is YFSETQ. The DNA for the CDR3 is TGCGCCAGCAGCTTGGAACAGGGGGCGACCTACGAGCAGTACTTC. This sequence encodes CASSLEQGATYEQYF.

The chain links TRBV6-5 to TRBJ2-7; the D gene is possibly TRBD2 (8 bases). Germline V CDR1 and CDR2: MNHEY, SVGAGI. V was pared by 4 bases and J by 3 bases, with 16 bases between. The CDR3 is 15 amino acids. Here the CDR3 DNA reads TGTGCCAGCAGTTTCTATAGCGGGACAGACTACGAGCAGTACTTC. Translated: CASSFYSGTDYEQYF.

V is TRBV4-1 and J is TRBJ2-7, with 9 nucleotides matching TRBD1. The length of the CDR3 is 13 residues. The ends lost 4 bases at V and 7 bases at J; junction bases unmatched: 5. CDR1 and CDR2 (germline): MGHRA, YSYEKL. In nucleotides, the CDR3 is TGCGCCAGCAGCCGGACAGGGGTTTGGGAGCAGTACTTC. This codes for CASSRTGVWEQYF.